This is a list of T cell receptor beta chains from one sample in a study of identical twins. One entry per CDR3 protein results from TCRdb running MiXCR on the 5' RACE reads. The profile shows some 1,600,000 distinct CDR3 sequences, less than 40% of them singletons. Source material: cord blood. The receptors stem from a newborn girl in good health. Each CDR3 is given with its conserved first and last residue. The order of the fields is D gene, J gene, clone size, V gene, CDR3 protein, CDR3 DNA. A D gene is named only where the DNA matches it firmly. Rows give clone size only sometimes, using once, few, many, or a class for an expanded clone.

D: TRBD2; J: TRBJ2-1; size: -; V: TRBV19; CDR3: CASSKGSGRVGQFF; DNA: TGTGCCAGTAGTAAGGGTAGCGGGAGGGTTGGGCAGTTCTTC
D: -; J: TRBJ2-5; size: few; V: TRBV20-1; CDR3: CSARGPRLETQYF; DNA: TGCAGTGCTAGGGGTCCTAGGTTGGAGACCCAGTACTTC
D: -; J: TRBJ1-1; size: few; V: TRBV6-4; CDR3: CASRENRASNTEAFF; DNA: TGTGCCAGCAGGGAAAACAGGGCCTCTAACACTGAAGCTTTCTTT
D: TRBD2; J: TRBJ2-7; size: -; V: TRBV20-1; CDR3: CSAWTSEQYF; DNA: TGCAGTGCTTGGACTAGCGAGCAGTACTTC
D: TRBD2; J: TRBJ2-3; size: many; V: TRBV7-2; CDR3: CASSRTSGETDTQYF; DNA: TGTGCCAGCAGCAGGACTAGCGGTGAAACGGATACGCAGTATTTT
D: -; J: TRBJ1-2; size: few; V: TRBV5-1; CDR3: CASSFSQPYYGYTF; DNA: TGCGCCAGCAGCTTTAGCCAGCCCTACTATGGCTACACCTTC
D: -; J: TRBJ1-5; size: -; V: TRBV14; CDR3: CASSPPTGSYGNQPQHF; DNA: TGTGCCAGCAGCCCACCTACAGGGAGTTATGGCAATCAGCCCCAGCATTTT
D: -; J: TRBJ2-7; size: -; V: TRBV20-1; CDR3: CSARDVGWGVPYNEQYF; DNA: TGCAGTGCTAGAGATGTAGGTTGGGGGGTCCCCTACAATGAGCAGTACTTC
D: TRBD2; J: TRBJ2-1; size: -; V: TRBV15; CDR3: CATSRFSGSSYNEQFF; DNA: TGTGCCACCAGCAGGTTTAGCGGGAGCTCCTACAATGAGCAGTTCTTC
D: TRBD2; J: TRBJ2-1; size: few; V: TRBV3-1; CDR3: CASSRGLAGPTGPYNEQFF; DNA: TGTGCCAGCAGCCGAGGACTAGCGGGGCCCACCGGACCCTACAATGAGCAGTTCTTC
D: -; J: TRBJ1-2; size: few; V: TRBV2; CDR3: CASRRGREEFYGYTF; DNA: TGTGCCAGCAGGCGGGGTAGAGAAGAGTTCTATGGCTACACCTTC
D: TRBD1; J: TRBJ2-7; size: many; V: TRBV10-1; CDR3: CASSESGTGVYEQYF; DNA: TGTGCCAGCAGTGAATCGGGGACAGGGGTCTACGAGCAGTACTTC
D: -; J: TRBJ1-5; size: few; V: TRBV29-1; CDR3: CSGGDGQPQHF; DNA: TGCAGCGGGGGAGATGGTCAGCCCCAGCATTTT
D: TRBD1; J: TRBJ2-2; size: few; V: TRBV4-2; CDR3: CASSQADRDTGELFF; DNA: TGTGCCAGCAGCCAAGCTGACAGGGACACCGGGGAGCTGTTTTTT
D: -; J: TRBJ2-7; size: few; V: TRBV21-1; CDR3: CASRKQGPRAYEQYF; DNA: TGTGCCAGCAGGAAACAGGGGCCTCGGGCCTACGAGCAGTACTTC
D: TRBD2; J: TRBJ2-5; size: few; V: TRBV2; CDR3: CASRVGLVEETQYF; DNA: TGTGCCAGCAGAGTCGGACTAGTCGAAGAGACCCAGTACTTC
D: -; J: TRBJ2-7; size: -; V: TRBV30; CDR3: CAWSLQLLSYEQYF; DNA: TGTGCCTGGAGTCTCCAGCTGCTCTCCTACGAGCAGTACTTC
D: -; J: TRBJ2-6; size: few; V: TRBV4-1; CDR3: CASSQALFRLASGANVLTF; DNA: TGCGCCAGCAGCCAAGCTTTATTCAGGCTTGCCTCTGGGGCCAACGTCCTGACTTTC
D: -; J: TRBJ2-3; size: -; V: TRBV29-1; CDR3: CGVDGTPTDTQYF; DNA: TGCGGCGTCGACGGGACTCCCACAGATACGCAGTATTTT
D: -; J: TRBJ2-5; size: many; V: TRBV4-2; CDR3: CASSQRAGVQETQYF; DNA: TGTGCCAGCAGCCAAAGGGCTGGCGTACAAGAGACCCAGTACTTC
D: -; J: TRBJ2-7; size: -; V: TRBV4-2; CDR3: CAGSQVSGVAYEQYF; DNA: TGTGCCGGCAGCCAAGTTTCAGGTGTTGCCTACGAGCAGTACTTC
D: -; J: TRBJ1-1; size: few; V: TRBV5-1; CDR3: CATSAQGGLNTEAFF; DNA: TGCGCCACCTCAGCGCAGGGTGGTTTGAACACTGAAGCTTTCTTT
D: TRBD2; J: TRBJ2-1; size: many; V: TRBV4-2; CDR3: CASSQDTSVGVRNEQFF; DNA: TGTGCCAGCAGCCAGGATACTAGCGTTGGGGTGAGGAATGAGCAGTTCTTC
D: TRBD1; J: TRBJ2-7; size: -; V: TRBV12-3/TRBV12-4; CDR3: CASTATGTRYEQYF; DNA: TGTGCCAGCACCGCGACAGGGACAAGGTACGAGCAGTACTTC
D: -; J: TRBJ1-1; size: -; V: TRBV5-1; CDR3: CASSFWRGLTEAFF; DNA: TGCGCCAGCAGCTTTTGGCGCGGACTCACTGAAGCTTTCTTT
D: TRBD1; J: TRBJ2-7; size: few; V: TRBV7-6; CDR3: CASSPVIGQGVSYEQYF; DNA: TGTGCCAGCAGCCCGGTAATTGGCCAGGGGGTTTCCTACGAGCAGTACTTC
D: TRBD2; J: TRBJ2-3; size: -; V: TRBV6-2/TRBV6-3; CDR3: CASRLIAGGPFDTQYF; DNA: TGTGCCAGCCGCTTAATAGCGGGGGGCCCTTTTGATACGCAGTATTTT
D: -; J: TRBJ2-7; size: -; V: TRBV28; CDR3: CASSLVGVDEQYF; DNA: TGTGCCAGCAGTTTAGTGGGAGTCGACGAGCAGTACTTC
D: -; J: TRBJ2-5; size: many; V: TRBV4-1; CDR3: CASSQDKYQETQYF; DNA: TGCGCCAGCAGCCAAGACAAGTACCAAGAGACCCAGTACTTC
D: -; J: TRBJ1-2; size: many; V: TRBV6-5; CDR3: CASSYSAVNYGYTF; DNA: TGTGCCAGCAGTTACTCGGCAGTCAACTATGGCTACACCTTC
D: -; J: TRBJ2-1; size: -; V: TRBV7-2; CDR3: CASSLTGSSAYNEQFF; DNA: TGTGCCAGCAGCTTAACCGGGTCTAGCGCCTACAATGAGCAGTTCTTC
D: -; J: TRBJ2-3; size: -; V: TRBV20-1; CDR3: CSAEHSPGTDTQYF; DNA: TGCAGTGCTGAACATAGCCCTGGCACAGATACGCAGTATTTT
D: -; J: TRBJ2-3; size: few; V: TRBV4-1; CDR3: CASSQEIAVTDTQYF; DNA: TGCGCCAGCAGCCAAGAGATAGCGGTCACAGATACGCAGTATTTT
D: TRBD2; J: TRBJ2-1; size: -; V: TRBV2; CDR3: CASIQGLGRKREFF; DNA: TGTGCCAGCATTCAGGGACTAGGTCGGAAGAGGGAGTTCTTC
D: -; J: TRBJ2-3; size: -; V: TRBV11-2; CDR3: CASSSPLGADTQYF; DNA: TGTGCCAGCAGCTCACCTCTAGGGGCAGATACGCAGTATTTT
D: TRBD1; J: TRBJ2-5; size: few; V: TRBV2; CDR3: CARNRGRQETQYF; DNA: TGTGCCAGAAACAGGGGGCGCCAAGAGACCCAGTACTTC
D: TRBD1; J: TRBJ2-1; size: -; V: TRBV18; CDR3: CASSPQGQAYNEQFF; DNA: TGTGCCAGCTCACCACAGGGACAGGCATACAATGAGCAGTTCTTC
D: -; J: TRBJ1-2; size: -; V: TRBV29-1; CDR3: CSAAQPSRGSNYGYTF; DNA: TGCAGCGCTGCCCAACCAAGCAGGGGCTCTAACTATGGCTACACCTTC
D: -; J: TRBJ1-5; size: few; V: TRBV7-8; CDR3: CASSLYRSNQPQHF; DNA: TGTGCCAGCAGCTTATACAGGAGCAATCAGCCCCAGCATTTT
D: TRBD2; J: TRBJ2-1; size: few; V: TRBV20-1; CDR3: CSANREGSSYNEQFF; DNA: TGCAGTGCTAACCGGGAGGGGAGCTCCTACAATGAGCAGTTCTTC
D: TRBD2; J: TRBJ2-7; size: few; V: TRBV28; CDR3: CASSFTSGPPYEQYF; DNA: TGTGCCAGCAGTTTTACTAGCGGGCCTCCCTACGAGCAGTACTTC
D: TRBD1; J: TRBJ1-2; size: once; V: TRBV20-1; CDR3: CSATQYRDRVSLGGYTF; DNA: TGCAGTGCTACTCAATACCGGGACAGGGTTTCTTTGGGTGGCTACACCTTC
D: -; J: TRBJ1-2; size: few; V: TRBV7-9; CDR3: CASSPKQDYGYTF; DNA: TGTGCCAGCAGCCCGAAACAGGACTATGGCTACACCTTC
D: TRBD2; J: TRBJ2-1; size: -; V: TRBV5-1; CDR3: CASSPSGRPPYNEQFF; DNA: TGCGCCAGCAGCCCCAGCGGGAGGCCCCCCTACAATGAGCAGTTCTTC
D: -; J: TRBJ1-6; size: few; V: TRBV20-1; CDR3: CSASHPYSSYNSPLHF; DNA: TGCAGTGCTTCCCACCCATATAGCTCCTATAATTCACCCCTCCACTTT
D: TRBD2; J: TRBJ2-1; size: -; V: TRBV5-5; CDR3: CASSSTGGPRDEQFF; DNA: TGTGCCAGCAGCTCGACGGGGGGGCCCAGGGATGAGCAGTTCTTC